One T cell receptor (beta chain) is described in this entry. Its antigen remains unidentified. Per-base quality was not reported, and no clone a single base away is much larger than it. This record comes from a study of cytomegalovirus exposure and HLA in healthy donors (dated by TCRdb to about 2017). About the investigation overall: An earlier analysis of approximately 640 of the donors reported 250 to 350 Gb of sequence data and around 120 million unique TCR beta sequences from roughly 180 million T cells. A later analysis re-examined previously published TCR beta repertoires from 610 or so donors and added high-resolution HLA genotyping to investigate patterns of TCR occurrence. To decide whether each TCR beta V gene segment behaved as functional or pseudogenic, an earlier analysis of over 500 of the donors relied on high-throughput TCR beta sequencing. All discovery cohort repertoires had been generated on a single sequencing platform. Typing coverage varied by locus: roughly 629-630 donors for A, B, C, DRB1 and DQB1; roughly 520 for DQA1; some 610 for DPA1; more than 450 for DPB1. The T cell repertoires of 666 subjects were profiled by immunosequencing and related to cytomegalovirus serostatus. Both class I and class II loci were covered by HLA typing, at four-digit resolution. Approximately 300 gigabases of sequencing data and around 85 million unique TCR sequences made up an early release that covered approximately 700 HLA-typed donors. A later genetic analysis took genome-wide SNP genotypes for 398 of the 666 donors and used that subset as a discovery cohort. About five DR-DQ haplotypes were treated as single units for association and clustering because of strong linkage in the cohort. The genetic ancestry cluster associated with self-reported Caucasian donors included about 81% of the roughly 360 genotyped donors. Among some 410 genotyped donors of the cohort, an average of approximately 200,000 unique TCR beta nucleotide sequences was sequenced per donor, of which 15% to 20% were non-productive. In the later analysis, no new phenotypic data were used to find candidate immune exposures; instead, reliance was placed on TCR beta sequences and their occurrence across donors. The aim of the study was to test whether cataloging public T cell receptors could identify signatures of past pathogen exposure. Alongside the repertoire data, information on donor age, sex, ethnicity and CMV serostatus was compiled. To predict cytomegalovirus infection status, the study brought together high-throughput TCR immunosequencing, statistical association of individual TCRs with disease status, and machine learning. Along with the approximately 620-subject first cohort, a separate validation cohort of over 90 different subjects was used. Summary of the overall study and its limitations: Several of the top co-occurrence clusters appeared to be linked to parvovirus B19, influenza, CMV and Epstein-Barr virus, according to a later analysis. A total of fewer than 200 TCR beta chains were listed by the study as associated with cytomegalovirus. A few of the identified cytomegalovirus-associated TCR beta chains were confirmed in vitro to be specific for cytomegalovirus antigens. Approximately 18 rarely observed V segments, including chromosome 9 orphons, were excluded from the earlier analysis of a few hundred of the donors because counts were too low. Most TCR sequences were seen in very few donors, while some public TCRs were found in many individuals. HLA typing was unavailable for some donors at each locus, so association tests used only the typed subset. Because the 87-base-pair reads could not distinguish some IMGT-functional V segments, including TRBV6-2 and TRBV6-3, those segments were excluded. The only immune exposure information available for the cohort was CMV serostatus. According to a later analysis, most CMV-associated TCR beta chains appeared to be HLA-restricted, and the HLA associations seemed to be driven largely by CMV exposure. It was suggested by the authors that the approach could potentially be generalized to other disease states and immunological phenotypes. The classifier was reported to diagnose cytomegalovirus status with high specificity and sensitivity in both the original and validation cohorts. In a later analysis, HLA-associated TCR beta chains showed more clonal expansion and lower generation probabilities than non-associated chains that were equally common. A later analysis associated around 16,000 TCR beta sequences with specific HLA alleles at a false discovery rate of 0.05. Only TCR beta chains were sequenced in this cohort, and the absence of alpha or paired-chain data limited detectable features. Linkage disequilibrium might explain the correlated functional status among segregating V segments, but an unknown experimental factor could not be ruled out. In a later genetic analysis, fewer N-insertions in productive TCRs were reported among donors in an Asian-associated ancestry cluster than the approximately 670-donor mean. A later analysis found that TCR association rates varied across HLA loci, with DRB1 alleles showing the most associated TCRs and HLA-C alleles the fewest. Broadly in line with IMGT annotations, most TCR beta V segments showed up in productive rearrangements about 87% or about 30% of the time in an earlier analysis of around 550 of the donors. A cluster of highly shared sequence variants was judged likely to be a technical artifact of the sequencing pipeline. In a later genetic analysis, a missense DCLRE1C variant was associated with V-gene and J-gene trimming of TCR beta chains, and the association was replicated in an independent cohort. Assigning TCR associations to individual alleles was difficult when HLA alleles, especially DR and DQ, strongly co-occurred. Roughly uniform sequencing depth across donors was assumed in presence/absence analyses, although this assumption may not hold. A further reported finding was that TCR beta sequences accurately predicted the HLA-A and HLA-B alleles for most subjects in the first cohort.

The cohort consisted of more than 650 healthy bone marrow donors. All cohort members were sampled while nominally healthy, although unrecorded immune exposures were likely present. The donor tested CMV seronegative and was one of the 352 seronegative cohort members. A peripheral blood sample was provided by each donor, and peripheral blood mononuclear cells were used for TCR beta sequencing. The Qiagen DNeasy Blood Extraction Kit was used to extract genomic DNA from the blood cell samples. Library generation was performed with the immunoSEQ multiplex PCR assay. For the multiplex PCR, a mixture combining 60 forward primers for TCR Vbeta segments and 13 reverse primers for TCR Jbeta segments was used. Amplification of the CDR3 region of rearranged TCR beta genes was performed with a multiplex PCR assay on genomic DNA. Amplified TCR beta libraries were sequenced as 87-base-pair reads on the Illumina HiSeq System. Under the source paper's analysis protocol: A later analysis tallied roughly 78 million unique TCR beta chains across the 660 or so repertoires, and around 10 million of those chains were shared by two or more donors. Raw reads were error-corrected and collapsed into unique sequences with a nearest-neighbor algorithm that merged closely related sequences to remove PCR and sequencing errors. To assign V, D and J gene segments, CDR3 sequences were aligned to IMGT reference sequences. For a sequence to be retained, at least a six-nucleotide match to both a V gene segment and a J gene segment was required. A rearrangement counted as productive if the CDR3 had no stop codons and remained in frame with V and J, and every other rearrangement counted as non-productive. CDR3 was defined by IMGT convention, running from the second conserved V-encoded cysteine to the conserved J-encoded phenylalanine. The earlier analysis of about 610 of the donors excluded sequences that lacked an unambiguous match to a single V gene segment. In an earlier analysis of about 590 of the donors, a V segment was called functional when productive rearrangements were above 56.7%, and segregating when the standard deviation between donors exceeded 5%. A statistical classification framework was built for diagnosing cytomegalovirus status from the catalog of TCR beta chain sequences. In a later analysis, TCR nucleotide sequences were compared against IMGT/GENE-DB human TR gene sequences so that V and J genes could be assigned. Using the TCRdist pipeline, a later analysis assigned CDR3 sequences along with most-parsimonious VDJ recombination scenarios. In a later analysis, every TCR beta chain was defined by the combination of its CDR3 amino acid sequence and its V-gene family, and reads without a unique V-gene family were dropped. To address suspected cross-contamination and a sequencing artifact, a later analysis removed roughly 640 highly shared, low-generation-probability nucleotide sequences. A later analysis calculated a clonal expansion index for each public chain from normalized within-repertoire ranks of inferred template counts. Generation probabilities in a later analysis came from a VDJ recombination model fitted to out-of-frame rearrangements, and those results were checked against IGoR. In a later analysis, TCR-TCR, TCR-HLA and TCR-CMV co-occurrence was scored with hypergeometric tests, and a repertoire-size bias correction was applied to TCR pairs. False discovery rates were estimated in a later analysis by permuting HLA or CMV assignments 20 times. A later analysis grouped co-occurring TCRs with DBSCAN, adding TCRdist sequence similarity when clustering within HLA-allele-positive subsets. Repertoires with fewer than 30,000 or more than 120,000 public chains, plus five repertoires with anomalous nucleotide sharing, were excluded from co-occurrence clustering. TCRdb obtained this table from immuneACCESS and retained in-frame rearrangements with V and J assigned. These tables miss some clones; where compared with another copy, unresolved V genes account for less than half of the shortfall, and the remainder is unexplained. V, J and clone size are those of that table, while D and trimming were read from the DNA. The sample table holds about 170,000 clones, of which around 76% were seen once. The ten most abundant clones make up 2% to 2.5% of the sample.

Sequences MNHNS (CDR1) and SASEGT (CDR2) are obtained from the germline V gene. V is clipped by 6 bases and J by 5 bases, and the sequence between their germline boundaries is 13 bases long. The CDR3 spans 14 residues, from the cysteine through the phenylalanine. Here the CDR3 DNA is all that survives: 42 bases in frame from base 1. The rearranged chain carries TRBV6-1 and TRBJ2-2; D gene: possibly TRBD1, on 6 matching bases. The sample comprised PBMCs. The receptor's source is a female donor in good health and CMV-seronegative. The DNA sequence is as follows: TGTGCCAGCAGGGTGGACAGACTGACCGGGGAGCTGTTTTTT. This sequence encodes CASRVDRLTGELFF.